This entry describes one T cell receptor beta chain. This sample was taken from a study of CD4 T cell repertoires in COVID-19. Assay used: immunoSEQ multiplex PCR; TCRdb lists only in-frame clones, some missing. The table records about 75,000 clones, roughly 85% of them present only once. The memory T cells were sequenced right after ex vivo isolation, without culture. The clonotype was recovered from a human donor who had COVID-19. The specimen comprised CD4+ T cells from peripheral blood, sampled after recovery from COVID-19.

The CDR3 sequence: CASSDLRVSGGNSPLHF. The CDR3 nucleotides read TGTGCCAGTAGTGACCTCAGGGTCTCTGGGGGGAATTCACCCCTCCACTTT. The chain links TRBV19 to TRBJ1-6, with a weak D call TRBD1 (5 bases). The CDR3 is 17 amino acids. The V gene lost 5 bases and the J gene lost 7 bases, with 21 bases spanning the gap. In germline, CDR1 is LNHDA, CDR2 SQIVND (reference sequence).